A selection of T cell receptor beta chains follows, all from one sample in a study of T cell responses to AZD1222 COVID-19 vaccine. Method: immunoSEQ multiplex PCR; TCRdb's copy keeps in-frame clones and lacks some. The sample contains more than 150,000 clones, approximately 93% of which appear only once. The sample consisted of peripheral blood, taken 28 days after the second AZD1222 dose. Source of these receptors: an adult who received the AZD1222 COVID-19 vaccine. The CDR3 runs from the conserved cysteine through the conserved F or W. A D gene is named only where the DNA matches it firmly. A row's size may be missing; if present it is once, few, many or a size class.

clone_size	v_call	j_call	d_call	cdr3_nt	cdr3_aa
.	TRBV11-2	TRBJ2-3	TRBD2	TGTGCCAGCACCCATAGCGGGGCAGATACGCAGTATTTT	CASTHSGADTQYF
.	TRBV5-3	TRBJ1-5	TRBD1	TGTGCCAGAAGCCCCCGGGACAGGGGGCGAAATGGCAATCAGCCCCAGCATTTT	CARSPRDRGRNGNQPQHF
.	TRBV6-2/TRBV6-3	TRBJ2-5	TRBD1	TGTGCCAGCAGTGATCCCCCGGGACAGTCGTACCAAGAGACCCAGTACTTC	CASSDPPGQSYQETQYF
once	TRBV7-3	TRBJ2-7	.	TGTGCCAGCAGCTCCCGGGACTTCCCATACGAGCAGTACTTC	CASSSRDFPYEQYF
.	TRBV28	TRBJ1-2	TRBD1	TGTGCCAGCAGGTGGGACAGATCAAACTATGGCTACACCTTC	CASRWDRSNYGYTF
.	TRBV19	TRBJ1-2	TRBD1	TGTGCCAGTAGTCTTCAGGGGGCCACTCTTGGCTACACCTTC	CASSLQGATLGYTF
few	TRBV27	TRBJ2-5	TRBD2	TGTGCCAGCAGACCCGGACTAGCGGGAGAGACCCAGTACTTC	CASRPGLAGETQYF
.	TRBV27	TRBJ2-3	TRBD2	TGTGCCAGCAGACCGTGGACTAGCGGGAGACCTCCTAGCACAGATACGCAGTATTTT	CASRPWTSGRPPSTDTQYF
.	TRBV7-2	TRBJ1-3	TRBD1	TGTGCCAGCAGCAAACAGGGGTCGGACACCATATATTTT	CASSKQGSDTIYF
.	TRBV7-2	TRBJ2-7	TRBD1	TGTGCCAGCAGCTTATCCGGGACAGTCTCCTACGAGCAGTACTTC	CASSLSGTVSYEQYF
once	TRBV7-9	TRBJ2-5	.	TGTGCCTCGAGGGGGGACTCTTCCTATGAGACCCAGTACTTC	CASRGDSSYETQYF
.	TRBV5-1	TRBJ2-3	.	TGCGCCAGCAGACCAGAGACAGATACGCAGTATTTT	CASRPETDTQYF
.	TRBV7-9	TRBJ1-4	.	TGTGCCAGCACCTTAAACTCACATGAAAAACTGTTTTTT	CASTLNSHEKLFF
.	TRBV2	TRBJ2-7	.	TGTGCCAGCAGTGAAGGCGGGGCAGTCCACGAGCAGTACTTC	CASSEGGAVHEQYF
.	TRBV14	TRBJ1-6	.	TGTGCCAGCAGCCAAGATTGGGGCGGAAATTCACCCCTCCACTTT	CASSQDWGGNSPLHF
.	TRBV30	TRBJ2-2	TRBD2	TGTGCCTGGGTCCCTAGCGGGAGGACTACCGGGGAGCTGTTTTTT	CAWVPSGRTTGELFF
.	TRBV28	TRBJ1-5	.	TGTGCCAGCAGTATACAGTGGGTAACGCAGCCCCAGCATTTT	CASSIQWVTQPQHF
.	TRBV6-5	TRBJ1-1	.	TGTGCCAGCAGCTCAGGGAGTCGGAACACTGAAGCTTTCTTT	CASSSGSRNTEAFF
.	TRBV7-3	TRBJ2-7	TRBD2	TGTGCCAGCAGCTCCTCGGGTCAGAGCGGGAGACACGAGCAGTACTTC	CASSSSGQSGRHEQYF
.	TRBV18	TRBJ2-1	TRBD1	TGTGCCAGCTCACCTACAGGGGATCTAAAGAAATTCTTC	CASSPTGDLKKFF
.	TRBV6-1	TRBJ2-7	.	TGTGCCAGCAGTGAAATTATGGCGCTACACCACGAGCAGTACTTC	CASSEIMALHHEQYF
.	TRBV15	TRBJ1-4	.	TGTGCCACCAGCTTACGGCGGGGTGAAAAACTGTTTTTT	CATSLRRGEKLFF
.	TRBV7-3	TRBJ1-5	.	TGTGCCAGCAGCTTAACACAGGCCGATCGGGTCAATCAGCCCCAGCATTTT	CASSLTQADRVNQPQHF
.	TRBV14	TRBJ2-7	TRBD1	TGTGCCAGCAGCCAAGATCTTGGACAGGGCCTCGAGCAGTACTTC	CASSQDLGQGLEQYF
.	TRBV27	TRBJ2-7	.	TGTGCCAGCAGTAGAGAGGGGGGAGGTCCCTACGAGCAGTACTTC	CASSREGGGPYEQYF
.	TRBV27	TRBJ1-6	.	TGTGCCAGCAGTTTAATACAGGGAAGTTCACCCCTCCACTTT	CASSLIQGSSPLHF
few	TRBV5-1	TRBJ2-7	.	TGCGCCAGCAGCTTCGGCAGATACGACGAGCAGTACTTC	CASSFGRYDEQYF
.	TRBV4-1	TRBJ1-1	TRBD1	TGCGCCAGCAGCCAAGGCCGGGACAGGAACACTGAAGCTTTCTTT	CASSQGRDRNTEAFF
.	TRBV27	TRBJ2-1	TRBD2	TGTGCCAGCAGTTTAGTAGCGGGAGGGCCGATTGGTTACAATGAGCAGTTCTTC	CASSLVAGGPIGYNEQFF
.	TRBV7-9	TRBJ2-1	TRBD1	TGTGCCAGCAGCTCCCCCCCAGGGGGCTACGACAATGAGCAGTTCTTC	CASSSPPGGYDNEQFF
once	TRBV12-5	TRBJ2-4	.	TGTGCTAGTGGTTTGGTTGAGGAGGCGGGGTTCAAAAACATTCAGTACTTC	CASGLVEEAGFKNIQYF